Sequencing of this T cell receptor beta chain was carried out in a study of blood T cell repertoires in COVID-19 (dated by TCRdb to 2019 to 2021). Study-level background: The collaborator samples originated in the United States, Italy and Spain and spanned the acute and convalescent phases of COVID-19. The material from the prospective study consisted of cDNA or gDNA derived from T cells, B-cell-depleted T cells, or PBMCs. The samples were drawn from two sources: the first 160 participants of the ongoing ImmuneRACE study, and 1,254 subjects contributed by 6 global collaborators. Deeply sampled blood TCRbeta repertoires from subjects exposed to, actively infected with, or recovered from COVID-19 were included in the dataset. A de-identified subject ID, COVID-19 status, age in years and sex were almost always included in the sample metadata. Where available, HLA class I and class II types were obtained from metadata supplied by the sample provider rather than from assay-based typing. The repertoires were made available in a free public database intended to serve as a resource for research on the immune response to SARS-CoV-2.

At one collaborating source in Seattle, patients were enrolled during active infection and were followed longitudinally through the course of disease. The collaborating institutions used their own protocols to collect whole blood in K2EDTA tubes. For TCRbeta analysis, collaborators shipped samples in one of three forms: frozen whole blood, isolated PBMCs, or DNA extracted from either of those sample types. TCRbeta CDR3 regions were amplified from genomic DNA using the immunoSEQ Assay, a bias-controlled multiplex PCR. The paper's processing steps were these. The number of nucleated cells in each sample was estimated from the amplification of reference gene primers within the assay. To quantify the absolute abundance of each unique TCRbeta CDR3 rearrangement, sequence reads were collapsed and filtered. For each sample, productive Simpson clonality was calculated by taking the square root of Simpson's diversity index across productive rearrangements. This is the immuneACCESS table as TCRdb keeps it, with only in-frame sequences that have V and J called. A part of the clones is gone; compared with another copy, unresolved V genes explain less than half, and the rest is unexplained. V and J calls and clone size are as listed in that table; D and trimming were resolved from the DNA. Counted in this sample were 270,000 or so clones; roughly 90% of them appeared once. Jointly, the top ten make up 11% of the sample.

Including cysteine and phenylalanine, the CDR3 has 13 amino acids. The DNA shown is the 39-base CDR3, in frame from base 1. As concerns this clone: This receptor's antigen is unknown. No clone much larger than this one lies a single base away; base qualities are absent.

Study-wide findings and limitations: The quantity of clinical and demographic metadata differed by source and by participant and was supplied without curation.

The sequence was collected from a woman in her twenties or thirties with COVID-19, enrolled during active disease. Here the chain combines TRBV21-1 and TRBJ2-1; the tabulated D call, TRBD2, remains unverified against the DNA. TRBV21-1 represents a pseudogene. The source material was peripheral blood. CDR3 loop: CASIWFRSNEQFF. The nucleotides are TGTGCCAGCATATGGTTTAGGAGTAACGAGCAGTTCTTC.